Here is one T cell receptor delta chain with its context. A read error may produce the germline difference seen at one junction end. The data belong to a study of human gamma delta and Vdelta1 T cells. TCRdb reanalysed the PCR reads via CATT. The sample holds more than 5,000 delta-chain clones; roughly a tenth are singletons and the top ten take 12% to 15%. The V gene's germline CDR1 is TSWWSYY and CDR2 QGS. CDR3 length: 19 amino acids. Sequencing input: naive CD27+ Vdelta1 gamma-delta T cells from blood. V and J are TRDV1 and TRDJ2; TRDD3 aligns across 9 bases. The TCR comes from a human donor in good health. The CDR3 DNA reads as TGTGCTCTTGGGGAAGGACGCCGGGGGATACTGGCTTTGGCAGCACAACTCTTCTTT. Its protein is CALGEGRRGILALAAQLFF.